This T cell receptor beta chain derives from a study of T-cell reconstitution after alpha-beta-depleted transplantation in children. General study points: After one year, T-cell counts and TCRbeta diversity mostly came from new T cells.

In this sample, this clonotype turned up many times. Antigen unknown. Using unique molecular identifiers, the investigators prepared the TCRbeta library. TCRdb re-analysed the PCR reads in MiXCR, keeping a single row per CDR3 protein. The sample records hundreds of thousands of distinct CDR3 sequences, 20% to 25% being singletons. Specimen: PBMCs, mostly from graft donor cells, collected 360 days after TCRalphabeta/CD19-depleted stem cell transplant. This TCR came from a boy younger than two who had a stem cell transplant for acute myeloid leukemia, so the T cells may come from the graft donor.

The DNA for the CDR3 is TGTGCCATCAGGGGGAGGTACGAGCAGTACTTC. This sequence encodes CAIRGRYEQYF. The chain employs TRBV10-3 and TRBJ2-7; tentative D call: TRBD2 (6 bases). This CDR3 has 11 residues. Between the trimmed V and J ends, which lost 6 bases and 4 bases, there was a span of 7 bases. Germline assignment: CDR1 ENHRY and CDR2 SYGVKD.